Following are 3 T cell receptor beta chains from one sample sequenced in a study of PD-1 blockade in classical Hodgkin lymphoma. Regarding time point: newly diagnosed, previously untreated cHL patient sample. Investigators obtained CD8+ T cells from thawed PBMCs by magnetic negative selection. The assay was immunoSEQ multiplex PCR, and TCRdb's table has in-frame clones only and misses some. The sample records approximately 14,000 clones, around 90% being singletons. Sequencing was carried out using CD8+ T cells from blood. The source of these receptors is a human donor with classical Hodgkin lymphoma.

The genes are TRBV25-1 and TRBJ2-2, with 13 bases identical to TRBD2. Germline loops: CDR1 MGHDK, CDR2 SYGVNS. After removal of 4 bases from V and 4 bases from J, the junction contained 6 bases not matched to a gene. This CDR3 is built from 17 residues. The CDR3 DNA is TGTGCCAGCAGTGGGACTAGCGGGAGTTCTGGCACCGGGGAGCTGTTTTTT. Translation: CASSGTSGSSGTGELFF.

The chain combines TRBV6-1 with TRBJ2-7; 7 positions match TRBD2. The CDR3 covers 13 residues. CDR1 and CDR2 (germline): MNHNS, SASEGT. V gave up 11 bases and J gave up 0 bases; unmatched junction bases: 7. The CDR3, as DNA: TGTGCCGTGGCGGGGGAGAGCTCCTACGAGCAGTACGTC. Protein product: CAVAGESSYEQYV.

The chain uses TRBV28 and TRBJ2-7; D may be TRBD1 or TRBD2 (5 bases each). The CDR3 is 17 amino acids. The ends were cut back, 2 bases at V and 2 bases at J, with 19 bases in the middle. Germline-derived CDR1 and CDR2 are MDHEN and SYDVKM. CDR3 sequence (DNA): TGTGCCAGCAGTTTAGGGACCGCCTCTCTCTTCCCCTACGAGCAGTACTTC. Its translation: CASSLGTASLFPYEQYF.